These 5 T cell receptor beta chains came from one sample sequenced in a study of blood T cell repertoires in COVID-19. Profiling relied on immunoSEQ multiplex PCR, and the TCRdb table lists in-frame clones only, not all of them. The repertoire holds roughly 120,000 clones, with 80% to 90% as singletons. The sample comprised peripheral blood. The receptor source for this set is a woman aged 60 to 75 with acute or convalescent COVID-19.

This rearrangement joins TRBV6-5 to TRBJ2-1; D is possibly TRBD1 (5 bases). The CDR3 consists of 15 residues. Germline loops: CDR1 MNHEY, CDR2 SVGAGI. With 5 bases removed from V and 1 base from J, the gap between germline ends came to 12 bases. The chain's CDR3 is CASSPGSGSYNEQFF. The CDR3 region has the DNA TGTGCCAGCAGTCCAGGGTCTGGGTCCTACAATGAGCAGTTCTTC.

This chain links TRBV5-1 with TRBJ2-7, with 7 positions matching TRBD1. The length of the CDR3 is 11 residues. V trimming: 6 bases; J trimming: 4 bases; junction bases outside the gene matches: 1. Germline lookup yields CDR1 SGHRS and CDR2 YFSETQ. CDR3 amino acids: CASTQGYEQYF. In DNA, the CDR3 is TGCGCCAGCACACAGGGGTACGAGCAGTACTTC.

The genes are TRBV28 and TRBJ1-2; 7 bases align to TRBD1. Germline V gives CDR1 MDHEN, CDR2 SYDVKM. The CDR3 totals 12 residues. V trimming: 4 bases; J trimming: 12 bases; junction bases outside the gene matches: 8. CDR3 nucleotides: TGTGCCAGCAGTTCCAATGAGGGGACAGACACCTTC. It is translated as CASSSNEGTDTF.

The chain couples TRBV7-9 to TRBJ1-6; 7 bases are a match to TRBD1. This CDR3 region has 15 residues. V gave up 6 bases and J gave up 5 bases; unmatched junction bases: 7. The germline V gene has CDR1 SEHNR and CDR2 FQNEAQ (reference sequence). The CDR3 here is CASRPRDRHNSPLHF. The CDR3 DNA is TGTGCCAGCAGACCGAGGGACAGACATAATTCACCCCTCCACTTT.

The chain joins TRBV6-5 to TRBJ2-3; D may be TRBD1 (6 bases). V gave up 0 bases and J gave up 2 bases, with 9 bases separating them. The CDR3 contains 15 residues. The germline V gene has CDR1 MNHEY and CDR2 SVGAGI. CDR3 sequence (DNA): TGTGCCAGCAGTTACTCCAGGACAGCCACAGATACGCAGTATTTT. Protein product: CASSYSRTATDTQYF.